Sequencing of this T cell receptor beta chain was carried out in a study of blood T cell repertoires in COVID-19. Study-wide context: Sites in the United States, Italy and Spain provided acute and convalescent COVID-19 samples.

This clone was observed once. The CDR3 contains 15 residues. Adults between roughly 18 and 95 years of age took part from about two dozen US areas. Cohorts were based on clinical histories the participants reported. Two negative PCRs, clearance, or symptom resolution had been documented for recovered Cohort 3 donors. Libraries were prepared by immunoSEQ multiplex PCR; TCRdb keeps only in-frame clonotypes and omits some of them. Among under 200,000 clones listed, almost 85% were seen once. The gene calls are TRBV21-1 and TRBJ2-7; the D segment call TRBD2 is taken from the table without a DNA check. TRBV21-1 is labeled a pseudogene. Sequencing used PBMCs or T cells enriched from blood (not recorded which). The clonotype comes from a man in his fifties who had recovered from COVID-19. The CDR3 loop is CASSKARLASYEQYF. Here the CDR3 DNA reads TGTGCCAGCAGCAAAGCACGGCTAGCGAGTTACGAGCAGTACTTC.